There are many counts of the clone carrying this T cell receptor beta chain. Its antigen is as yet unknown. This sample is drawn from a study of T cell repertoires in cytomegalovirus infection. About the study: Shared public TCR beta signatures pointed to both CMV infection and a matching HLA type.

Germline V gene lookup returns CDR1 SGHTA and CDR2 FQGNSA. There are 17 residues in the CDR3. V lost 4 bases, J lost 1 base, and 18 bases lay in between. TCRdb re-called the reads with MiXCR, one entry per CDR3 protein. The sample lists about 360,000 distinct CDR3 sequences, 18% seen once, with 7.5% to 9% in the top ten. Study outcomes and limitations: Within the response measured ex vivo, HLA-C-restricted CMV-specific TCR beta clonotypes were dominant.

Sequencing was performed on PBMCs. The rearrangement uses TRBV7-2 and TRBJ2-3; D gene unclear. The TCR was taken from a human donor in good health (CMV status not recorded). Some clones in this sample may be carry-over from other donors' samples. The CDR3 nucleotides are TGTGCCAGCAGCTCCAAAGTAGTTAGTACCCGCACAGATACGCAGTATTTT. Its protein is CASSSKVVSTRTDTQYF.